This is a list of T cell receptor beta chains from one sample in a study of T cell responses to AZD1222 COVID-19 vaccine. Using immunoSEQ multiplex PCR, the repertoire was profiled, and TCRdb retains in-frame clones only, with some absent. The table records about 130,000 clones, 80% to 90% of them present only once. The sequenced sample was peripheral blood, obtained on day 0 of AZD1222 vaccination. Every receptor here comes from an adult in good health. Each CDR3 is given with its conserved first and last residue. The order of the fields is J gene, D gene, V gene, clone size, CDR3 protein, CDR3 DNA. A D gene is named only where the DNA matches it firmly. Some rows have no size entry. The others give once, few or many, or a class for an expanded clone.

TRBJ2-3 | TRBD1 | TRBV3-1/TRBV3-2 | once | CASSQDGGQLPGDTQYF | TGTGCCAGCAGCCAAGATGGGGGACAGCTACCCGGAGATACGCAGTATTTT
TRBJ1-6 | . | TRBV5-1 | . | CASSLDGQPYSPLHF | TGCGCCAGCAGCTTGGATGGACAGCCTTATTCACCCCTCCACTTT
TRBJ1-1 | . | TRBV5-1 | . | CASSTENTEAFF | TGCGCCAGCAGCACCGAGAACACTGAAGCTTTCTTT
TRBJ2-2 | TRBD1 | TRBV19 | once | CASPKDRVTNTGELFF | TGTGCCAGCCCCAAAGACAGGGTAACGAACACCGGGGAGCTGTTTTTT
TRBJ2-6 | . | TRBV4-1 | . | CASSPRPSEGFPGANVLTF | TGCGCCAGCAGCCCCCGACCTTCGGAGGGCTTCCCTGGGGCCAACGTCCTGACTTTC
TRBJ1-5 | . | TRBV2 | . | CASSELVAGSQPQHF | TGTGCCAGCAGTGAATTAGTGGCAGGGAGCCAGCCCCAGCATTTT
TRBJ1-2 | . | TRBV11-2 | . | CASSLDGGGGYTF | TGTGCCAGCAGCTTAGACGGGGGCGGGGGCTACACCTTC
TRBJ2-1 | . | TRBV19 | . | CASTGAINEQFF | TGTGCCAGTACGGGGGCGATCAATGAGCAGTTCTTC
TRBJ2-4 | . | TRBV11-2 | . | CASRVGRGGPPAKNIQYF | TGTGCCAGCAGAGTCGGCAGGGGAGGACCGCCGGCCAAAAACATTCAGTACTTC
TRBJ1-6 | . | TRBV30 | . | CAWSESSGYNSPLHF | TGTGCCTGGAGTGAAAGTTCGGGATATAATTCACCCCTCCACTTT
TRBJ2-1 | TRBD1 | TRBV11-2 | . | CASSLVQGAYNEQFF | TGTGCCAGCAGCTTAGTCCAGGGGGCCTACAATGAGCAGTTCTTC
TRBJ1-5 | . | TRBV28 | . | CASSLTLQSPHF | TGTGCCAGCAGTTTAACCCTTCAAAGTCCGCATTTT
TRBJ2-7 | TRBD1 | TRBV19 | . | CASSPRRDRDDEQYF | TGTGCCAGTAGTCCCCGCCGGGACAGGGACGACGAGCAGTACTTC
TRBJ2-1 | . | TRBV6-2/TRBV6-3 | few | CASSPNGEAGSYNEQFF | TGTGCCAGCAGCCCCAACGGGGAGGCAGGATCCTACAATGAGCAGTTCTTC
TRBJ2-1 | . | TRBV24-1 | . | CATSDPGNEQFF | TGTGCCACCAGTGATCCCGGTAATGAGCAGTTCTTC
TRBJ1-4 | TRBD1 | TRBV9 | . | CASSVAGGTANEKLFF | TGTGCCAGCAGCGTAGCTGGGGGGACAGCGAATGAAAAACTGTTTTTT
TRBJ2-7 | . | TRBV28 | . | CASSLFGLGEQYF | TGTGCCAGCAGTTTGTTTGGGTTGGGCGAGCAGTACTTC